This T cell receptor (beta chain) was recorded in a study of cytomegalovirus exposure and HLA in healthy donors (dated by TCRdb to about 2017). In the study overall: An earlier analysis of approximately 640 of the donors reported approximately 300 Gb of sequence data and approximately 110 million unique TCR beta sequences from 150 million to 200 million T cells. An early release covering just under 650 HLA-typed donors comprised approximately 290 gigabases of sequencing data and around 85 million unique TCR sequences. Of the roughly 430 genotyped donors, approximately 82% fell in the genetic ancestry cluster associated with self-reported Caucasian donors. The study aimed to test whether cataloging public T cell receptors could reveal signatures of past pathogen exposure. Using immunosequencing, the study profiled T cell repertoires from 500 to 800 subjects and related those repertoires to cytomegalovirus serostatus. Besides the first cohort of roughly 700 subjects, a separate validation cohort made up of over 95 different subjects was used. High-throughput TCR immunosequencing, statistical association of individual TCRs with disease status, and machine learning were combined to predict cytomegalovirus infection status. A later analysis re-examined previously published TCR beta repertoires from several hundred donors and added high-resolution HLA genotyping to investigate patterns of TCR occurrence. Rather than drawing on any new phenotypic data, the later analysis identified candidate immune exposures from TCR beta sequences and the way those sequences occurred across donors. An earlier analysis of around 540 of the donors applied high-throughput TCR beta sequencing to assess whether each TCR beta V gene segment acted as functional or pseudogenic. Alongside the repertoire data, information on donor age, sex, ethnicity and CMV serostatus was compiled. A later genetic analysis used genome-wide SNP genotypes for about three fifths of the 666 donors, treating that subset as a discovery cohort. All discovery cohort repertoires had been generated on a single sequencing platform. Class I and class II HLA loci were covered by the typing at four-digit resolution. Typing coverage differed by locus: A, B, C, DRB1 and DQB1 were typed in roughly 629-640 donors, DQA1 in about 560, DPA1 in around 610, and DPB1 in around 440. Because of strong linkage in the cohort, roughly five DR-DQ haplotypes were treated as single units for association and clustering. Among some 400 genotyped donors of the cohort, an average of roughly 230,000 unique TCR beta nucleotide sequences was sequenced per donor, of which about 20% were non-productive. Study-level results and caveats: While some public TCRs were present in many individuals, most TCR sequences turned up only very rarely across donors. The presence/absence analyses assumed that sequencing depth was roughly uniform across donors, and that assumption may not be true. According to the authors, the approach could potentially be generalized to other disease states and immunological phenotypes. In a later analysis, 16,951 TCR beta sequences were associated with specific HLA alleles at a false discovery rate of 0.05. The classifier was reported to diagnose cytomegalovirus status with high specificity and sensitivity in both the original and validation cohorts. In a later genetic analysis, fewer N-insertions in productive TCRs were reported among donors in an Asian-associated ancestry cluster than the roughly 670-donor mean. The earlier analysis of some 560 of the donors excluded fewer than 20 rarely observed V segments, including chromosome 9 orphons, because counts were too low. According to a later analysis, parvovirus B19, influenza, CMV and Epstein-Barr virus appeared linked to several top co-occurrence clusters. A few of the identified cytomegalovirus-associated TCR beta chains were confirmed in vitro to be specific for cytomegalovirus antigens. Compared with equally common non-associated chains, HLA-associated TCR beta chains in a later analysis were more clonally expanded and had lower generation probabilities. In an earlier analysis of 450 to 750 of the donors, most TCR beta V segments appeared in productive rearrangements about 90% or about 30% of the time, broadly matching IMGT annotations. When HLA alleles, especially DR and DQ, strongly co-occurred, TCR associations were difficult to assign to individual alleles. A later analysis found that most CMV-associated TCR beta chains appeared HLA-restricted, with HLA associations seemingly driven largely by CMV exposure. The cohort was sequenced for TCR beta chains only, and without alpha or paired-chain data the features that could be detected were limited. Because HLA typing was unavailable for some donors at each locus, only the typed subset was used in association tests. A further reported finding was that TCR beta sequences accurately predicted the HLA-A and HLA-B alleles for most subjects in the first cohort. The only immune exposure information available for the cohort was CMV serostatus. V-gene and J-gene trimming of TCR beta chains was associated with a missense DCLRE1C variant in a later genetic analysis, and the association was replicated in an independent cohort. Correlated functional status among segregating V segments might be attributable to linkage disequilibrium, but an unknown experimental factor could not be ruled out. According to a later analysis, TCR association rates differed among HLA loci, with DRB1 alleles showing the most associated TCRs and HLA-C alleles showing the fewest. In the study, some 160 TCR beta chains were listed as associated with cytomegalovirus. Some IMGT-functional V segments, including TRBV6-2 and TRBV6-3, could not be told apart with the 87-base-pair reads, so those segments were excluded. A group of highly shared sequence variants was considered likely to be a technical artifact of the sequencing pipeline.

The CDR3 starts with the cysteine, ends with the phenylalanine, and has 13 residues. Only the CDR3 portion is preserved as DNA: 39 bases, with reading frame beginning at the first base. According to the germline V gene, CDR1 reads SGHTA and CDR2 reads FQGNSA. The junction shows trimming of 6 bases on V and 6 bases on J, and the gene matches do not reach 6 bases of it. The cohort was made up of approximately 670 healthy bone marrow donors. At the time of sampling, all cohort members were nominally healthy, though unrecorded immune exposures were likely present. The donor was CMV seronegative and was included in the group of about 350 seronegative cohort members. Every donor gave a peripheral blood sample, and the peripheral blood mononuclear cells from that sample were used for TCR beta sequencing. The Qiagen DNeasy Blood Extraction Kit was used to extract genomic DNA from the blood cell samples. The library relied on the immunoSEQ multiplex PCR assay. For the multiplex PCR, a mixture combining 60 forward primers for TCR Vbeta segments and 13 reverse primers for TCR Jbeta segments was used. The CDR3 region of rearranged TCR beta genes was amplified from genomic DNA with a multiplex PCR assay. On the Illumina HiSeq System, the amplified TCR beta libraries were sequenced as 87-base-pair reads. The authors' analysis ran thus. In a later analysis, some 80 million unique TCR beta chains were counted across the 500 to 700 repertoires, and some 10 million of these chains were shared by at least two donors. Raw reads were error-corrected and collapsed into unique sequences by a nearest-neighbor algorithm in which closely related sequences were merged to remove PCR and sequencing errors. CDR3 sequences were aligned to IMGT reference sequences to assign V, D and J gene segments. Each retained sequence needed at least a six-nucleotide match to both a V gene segment and a J gene segment. Rearrangements were called productive when the CDR3 lacked stop codons and stayed in frame with V and J; all others were non-productive. CDR3 was defined according to IMGT convention as the region running from the second conserved V-encoded cysteine to the conserved J-encoded phenylalanine. Sequences without an unambiguous match to a single V gene segment were excluded from the earlier analysis of approximately 560 of the donors. An earlier analysis of about 600 of the donors called V segments functional above 56.7% productive rearrangements and segregating when the between-donor standard deviation exceeded 5%. A statistical classification framework was built to diagnose cytomegalovirus status from the catalog of TCR beta chain sequences. In a later analysis, TCR nucleotide sequences were compared against IMGT/GENE-DB human TR gene sequences so that V and J genes could be assigned. The TCRdist pipeline was used in a later analysis to assign CDR3 sequences and most-parsimonious VDJ recombination scenarios. In a later analysis, each TCR beta chain was defined by its CDR3 amino acid sequence together with its V-gene family, and reads without a unique V-gene family were excluded. A later analysis removed nearly 600 highly shared, low-generation-probability nucleotide sequences to deal with suspected cross-contamination and a sequencing artifact. A later analysis calculated a clonal expansion index for each public chain from normalized within-repertoire ranks of inferred template counts. Generation probabilities in a later analysis came from a VDJ recombination model fitted to out-of-frame rearrangements, and those results were checked against IGoR. A later analysis scored TCR-TCR, TCR-HLA and TCR-CMV co-occurrence with hypergeometric tests, applying a repertoire-size bias correction to TCR pairs. A later analysis estimated false discovery rates by permuting HLA or CMV assignments 20 times. In a later analysis, co-occurring TCRs were grouped with DBSCAN, and TCRdist sequence similarity was added when clustering was performed within HLA-allele-positive subsets. Co-occurrence clustering excluded repertoires with fewer than 30,000 or more than 120,000 public chains, plus five with anomalous nucleotide sharing. Held by TCRdb, this immuneACCESS table contains in-frame sequences only and omits some clones. Under half of the omission traces to an unresolved V gene where checked; the cause of the rest is unknown. V, J and clone size are those of that table, while D and trimming were read from the DNA. This sample comprises 99,000 or so clones, approximately 69% of them detected only once. The ten biggest clones cover approximately 3% of the sample.

Only a few counts were recorded for this clone. Its specific antigen is unknown. No clone much larger than this one lies a single base away; base qualities are absent. The sequence was collected from a man younger than 45 in good health and CMV-seronegative. Sequenced material: PBMCs. The chain is made from TRBV7-2 and TRBJ2-7, with TRBD2 identical over 9 junction bases. The CDR3 reads as follows: CASRSGGRGEQYF. In nucleotides, the sequence is TGTGCCAGCAGATCTGGCGGGAGGGGCGAGCAGTACTTC.